Listed below are T cell receptor beta chains from one sample, sequenced in a study of T cells in localized non-small cell lung cancer. Some clones are missing from TCRdb's copy, which holds only in-frame ones; the method was immunoSEQ multiplex PCR. This table has about 1,000 clones, over 25% appearing once. This specimen was lung tumor tissue, taken before any cancer treatment. The source is a woman between 18 and 50 years old with stage III lung adenocarcinoma. Each CDR3 is given with its conserved first and last residue. D genes are given only for firm matches. The size of a clone is reported for some rows only, either as once, few or many, or as a class for expanded clones.

d_gene,j_gene,v_gene,abundance,CDR3aa,CDR3nt
NA,TRBJ2-5,TRBV12-5,NA,CASGLDGGPQETQYF,TGTGCTAGTGGTTTGGACGGGGGGCCCCAAGAGACCCAGTACTTC
NA,TRBJ2-5,TRBV11-3,NA,CASSLGAGEQETQYF,TGTGCCAGCAGCTTAGGAGCAGGGGAACAAGAGACCCAGTACTTC
TRBD1,TRBJ1-6,TRBV6-8,NA,CASSRQGKTSPLHF,TGTGCCAGCAGTAGACAGGGGAAAACTTCACCCCTCCACTTT
NA,TRBJ1-4,TRBV18,NA,CASSPGGAEKLFF,TGTGCCAGCTCACCCGGGGGGGCAGAAAAACTGTTTTTT
NA,TRBJ1-1,TRBV29-1,NA,CSSATTNTEAFF,TGCAGCTCAGCGACAACGAACACTGAAGCTTTCTTT
NA,TRBJ1-5,TRBV30,few,CAWTPGSNQPQHF,TGTGCCTGGACACCGGGTAGCAATCAGCCCCAGCATTTT
TRBD1,TRBJ1-1,TRBV29-1,NA,CSVDENRGGNTEAFF,TGCAGCGTTGACGAGAACAGGGGTGGGAACACTGAAGCTTTCTTT
TRBD1,TRBJ2-7,TRBV11-3,medium-sized,CASSLNRGRNEQYF,TGTGCCAGCAGCTTGAACAGGGGGCGCAACGAGCAGTACTTC
TRBD2,TRBJ2-3,TRBV11-3,NA,CASREGRSTDTQYF,TGTGCCAGCCGGGAGGGACGGAGCACAGATACGCAGTATTTT
NA,TRBJ2-1,TRBV16,NA,CASSQQVSEQFF,TGTGCCAGCAGCCAACAGGTCTCAGAGCAGTTCTTC
NA,TRBJ2-1,TRBV19,few,CATSISRGSYNEQFF,TGTGCCACTAGTATTTCGCGGGGCTCCTACAATGAGCAGTTCTTC
TRBD2,TRBJ2-7,TRBV11-3,few,CASSPKGSGGHSYEQYF,TGTGCCAGCAGCCCCAAGGGGAGCGGGGGCCACTCCTACGAGCAGTACTTC
TRBD1,TRBJ1-3,TRBV11-3,medium-sized,CASSPGQVGNTIYF,TGTGCCAGCAGTCCAGGACAGGTAGGAAACACCATATATTTT
NA,TRBJ2-1,TRBV1,NA,CASSQTTGSYNEQFF,TGCGCCAGCAGCCAAACTACGGGGTCCTACAATGAGCAGTTCTTC
TRBD2,TRBJ2-1,TRBV6-8,few,CASTRSGGASYNEQFF,TGTGCCAGCACCCGCAGCGGGGGGGCCTCCTACAATGAGCAGTTCTTC
TRBD2,TRBJ2-1,TRBV2,large,CASRESGGAYNEQFF,TGTGCCAGCAGAGAAAGCGGGGGGGCCTACAATGAGCAGTTCTTC
NA,TRBJ1-1,TRBV5-1,NA,CASSLSGGSAEAFF,TGCGCCAGCAGCTTAAGTGGGGGGAGCGCTGAAGCTTTCTTT
NA,TRBJ1-4,TRBV25-1,NA,CASSDHRVFNEKLFF,TGTGCCAGCAGTGACCACAGGGTCTTCAATGAAAAACTGTTTTTT
TRBD1,TRBJ1-1,TRBV6-8,NA,CASSYPKADRGGTEAFF,TGTGCCAGCAGTTACCCTAAAGCCGACAGGGGGGGTACTGAAGCTTTCTTT
TRBD2,TRBJ2-3,TRBV30,NA,CAWSGRTSGGTDTQYF,TGTGCCTGGAGTGGGCGGACTAGCGGGGGCACAGATACGCAGTATTTT
TRBD2,TRBJ2-1,TRBV11-3,medium-sized,CASSSRPSGDVNNEQFF,TGTGCCAGCAGCTCCCGCCCTAGCGGGGATGTTAACAATGAGCAGTTCTTC
NA,TRBJ2-5,TRBV11-3,large,CASSPDWGLETQYF,TGTGCCAGCAGCCCCGATTGGGGGCTTGAGACCCAGTACTTC
TRBD1,TRBJ2-7,TRBV19,NA,CASSIRGQGTYEQYF,TGTGCCAGTAGTATAAGAGGACAGGGAACCTACGAGCAGTACTTC
NA,TRBJ1-2,TRBV2,few,CASKGRIFNGYTF,TGTGCCAGCAAGGGCAGGATATTCAATGGCTACACCTTC
NA,TRBJ2-2,TRBV19,NA,CASSIGQPNTGELFF,TGTGCCAGTAGTATCGGCCAGCCGAACACCGGGGAGCTGTTTTTT
NA,TRBJ2-3,TRBV11-3,large,CASSLYGGDGTDTQYF,TGTGCCAGCAGCCTATACGGCGGCGACGGCACAGATACGCAGTATTTT